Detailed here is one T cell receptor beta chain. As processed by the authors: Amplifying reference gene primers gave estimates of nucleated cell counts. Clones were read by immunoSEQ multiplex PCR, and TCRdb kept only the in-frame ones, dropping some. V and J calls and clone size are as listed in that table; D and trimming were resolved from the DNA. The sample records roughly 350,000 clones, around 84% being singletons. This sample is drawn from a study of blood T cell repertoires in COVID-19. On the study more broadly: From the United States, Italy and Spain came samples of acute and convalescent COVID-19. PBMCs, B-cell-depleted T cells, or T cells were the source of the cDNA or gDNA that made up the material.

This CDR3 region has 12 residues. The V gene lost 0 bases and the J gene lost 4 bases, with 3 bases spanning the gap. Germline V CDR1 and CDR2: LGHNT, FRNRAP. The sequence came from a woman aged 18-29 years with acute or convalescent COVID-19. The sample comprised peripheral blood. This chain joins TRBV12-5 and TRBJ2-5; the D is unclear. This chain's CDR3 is CASGLVLETQYF. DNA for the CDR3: TGTGCTAGTGGTTTGGTACTAGAGACCCAGTACTTC.